This T cell receptor beta chain comes out of a study of cytomegalovirus exposure and HLA in healthy donors. PCR involved 60 Vbeta and 13 Jbeta primers. Method: immunoSEQ multiplex PCR; TCRdb's copy keeps in-frame clones and lacks some. The top ten hold less than 7.5% of the sample, which has approximately 76,000 clones, around 58% seen once. Germline CDR1 ENHRY, CDR2 SYGVKD. The CDR3 covers 15 residues. V shed 0 bases and J 1 base; nucleotides not matched to a gene: 1. This TCR was recovered from a young man in good health and CMV-seropositive. Sequencing was done on a sample of PBMCs. The chain has TRBV10-3 and TRBJ1-1, with 8 positions matching TRBD1. The DNA of the CDR3 is TGTGCCATCAGTGAGTCAACAGGGGGGAACACTGAAGCTTTCTTT. Protein product: CAISESTGGNTEAFF.